This entry features one T cell receptor beta chain sequence. This record belongs to a study of OX40 agonist ivuxolimab in advanced cancers. Baseline, cycle 4 day 1, and cycle 7 day 1 were the blood sampling points. Repertoires were generated with immunoSEQ multiplex PCR, while TCRdb's copy carries only in-frame clones and drops some. The table lists approximately 160,000 clones, roughly 94% of them singletons. The CDR3 extends over 16 amino acids. The germline V and J ends were trimmed by 2 bases and 6 bases, with 19 bases remaining between them. Germline loops: CDR1 SGHRS, CDR2 YFSETQ. The clonotype originates from an adult with an advanced solid tumor such as melanoma, head and neck, liver or kidney cancer. This rearrangement joins TRBV5-1 to TRBJ2-3, with a tentative D call TRBD1 (6 bases). Sequencing was performed on CD4+ or CD8+ T cells sorted from blood, taken in a trial of the OX40 agonist ivuxolimab. The CDR3 protein is CASSLGDPRGIDTQYF. Written as DNA, the CDR3 is TGCGCCAGCAGCTTAGGGGACCCAAGGGGGATTGATACGCAGTATTTT.